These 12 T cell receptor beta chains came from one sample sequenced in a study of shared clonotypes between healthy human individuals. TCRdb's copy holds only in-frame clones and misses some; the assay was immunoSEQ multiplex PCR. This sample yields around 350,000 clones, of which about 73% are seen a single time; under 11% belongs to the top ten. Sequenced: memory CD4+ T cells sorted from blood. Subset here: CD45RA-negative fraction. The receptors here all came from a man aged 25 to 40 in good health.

CDR3 region: CASIQTGGNEQFF. DNA for the CDR3: TGCGCCAGCATCCAGACGGGGGGTAATGAGCAGTTCTTC. This chain links TRBV5-1 with TRBJ2-1; 7 nucleotides line up with TRBD2. CDR1 and CDR2 (germline): SGHRS, YFSETQ. Trimming took 6 bases from V and 7 from J; bases not matched to a gene: 7. This CDR3 has 13 residues.

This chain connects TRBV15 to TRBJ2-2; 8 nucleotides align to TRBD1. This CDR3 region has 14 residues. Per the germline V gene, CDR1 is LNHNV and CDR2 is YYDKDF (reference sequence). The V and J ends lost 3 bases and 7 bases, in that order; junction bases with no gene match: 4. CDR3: CATSSDRGIGELFF. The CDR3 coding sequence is TGTGCCACCAGCAGCGACAGGGGAATCGGGGAGCTGTTTTTT.

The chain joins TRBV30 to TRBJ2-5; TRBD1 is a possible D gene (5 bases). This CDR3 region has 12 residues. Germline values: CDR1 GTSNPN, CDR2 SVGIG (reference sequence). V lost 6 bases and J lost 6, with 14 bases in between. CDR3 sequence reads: CACDQGGKTQYF. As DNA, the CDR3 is TGTGCCTGTGACCAGGGTGGGAAGACCCAGTACTTC.

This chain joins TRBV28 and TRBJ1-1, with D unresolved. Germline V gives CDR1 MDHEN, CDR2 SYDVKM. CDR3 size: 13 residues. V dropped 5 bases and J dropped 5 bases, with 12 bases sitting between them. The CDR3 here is CASSTRARTEAFF. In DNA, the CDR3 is TGTGCCAGCAGTACGAGGGCCCGGACTGAAGCTTTCTTT.

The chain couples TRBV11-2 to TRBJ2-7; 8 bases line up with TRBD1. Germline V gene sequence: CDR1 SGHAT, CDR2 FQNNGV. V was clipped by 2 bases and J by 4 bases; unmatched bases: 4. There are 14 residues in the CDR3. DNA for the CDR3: TGTGCCAGCAGCTTACAGGGGGCCATATACGAGCAGTACTTC. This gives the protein CASSLQGAIYEQYF.

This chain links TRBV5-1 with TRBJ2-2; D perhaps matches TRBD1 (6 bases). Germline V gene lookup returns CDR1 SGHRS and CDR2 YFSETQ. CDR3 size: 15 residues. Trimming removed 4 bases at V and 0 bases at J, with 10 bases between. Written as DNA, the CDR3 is TGCGCCAGCAGCATACAGGGTTCGAACACCGGGGAGCTGTTTTTT. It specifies CASSIQGSNTGELFF.

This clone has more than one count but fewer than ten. CDR3 region: CASSYGTAGNTIYF. The CDR3 nucleotides are TGTGCCAGCAGTTATGGGACAGCCGGAAACACCATATATTTT. The V and J genes are TRBV6-5 and TRBJ1-3, with 7 bases aligning to TRBD1. Looked up from germline, CDR1 is MNHEY and CDR2 is SVGAGI. The ends lost 3 bases at V and 4 bases at J; junction bases unmatched: 3. The CDR3 has 14 residues.

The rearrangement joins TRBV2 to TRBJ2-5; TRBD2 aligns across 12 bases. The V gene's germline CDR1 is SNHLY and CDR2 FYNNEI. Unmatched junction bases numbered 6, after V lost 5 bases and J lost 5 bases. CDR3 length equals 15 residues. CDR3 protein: CASSRGLAGRETQYF. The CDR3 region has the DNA TGTGCCAGCAGTCGCGGACTAGCGGGAAGGGAGACCCAGTACTTC.

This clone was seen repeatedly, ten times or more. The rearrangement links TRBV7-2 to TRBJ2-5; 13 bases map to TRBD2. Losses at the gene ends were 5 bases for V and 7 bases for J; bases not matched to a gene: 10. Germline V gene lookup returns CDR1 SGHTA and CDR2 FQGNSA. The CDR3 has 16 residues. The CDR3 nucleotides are TGTGCCAGCAGCGCAAGGACTAGCGGGAGTCGTGCGACCCAGTACTTC. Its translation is CASSARTSGSRATQYF.

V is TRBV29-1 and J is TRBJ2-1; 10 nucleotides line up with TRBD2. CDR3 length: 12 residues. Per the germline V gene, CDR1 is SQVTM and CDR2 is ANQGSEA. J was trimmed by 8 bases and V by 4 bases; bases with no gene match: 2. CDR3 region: CSVVGLADEQFF. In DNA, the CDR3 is TGCAGCGTTGTTGGACTAGCGGATGAGCAGTTCTTC.

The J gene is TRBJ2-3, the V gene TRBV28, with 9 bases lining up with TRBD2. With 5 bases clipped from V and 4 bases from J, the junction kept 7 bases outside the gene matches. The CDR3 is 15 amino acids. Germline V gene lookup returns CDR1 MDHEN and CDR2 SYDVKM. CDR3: CASSISGSLSDTQYF. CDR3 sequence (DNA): TGTGCCAGCAGTATTAGCGGGAGTTTATCAGATACGCAGTATTTT.

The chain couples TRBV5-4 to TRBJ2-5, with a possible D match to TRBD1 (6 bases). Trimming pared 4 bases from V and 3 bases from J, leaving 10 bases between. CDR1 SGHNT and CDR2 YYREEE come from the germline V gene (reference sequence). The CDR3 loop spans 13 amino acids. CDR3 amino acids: CASSHNREETQYF. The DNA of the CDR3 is TGTGCCAGCAGCCATAACAGGGAAGAGACCCAGTACTTC.